This T cell receptor (beta chain) stems from a study of OX40 agonist ivuxolimab in advanced cancers. For the wider study: Ivuxolimab was a fully human IgG2 agonistic monoclonal antibody targeting the costimulatory receptor OX40 (CD134). Among the approximately 54 dose-escalation patients, about 20 had hepatocellular carcinoma, around 15 melanoma, 9 renal cell carcinoma and 9 head and neck cancer. Patients were allowed to have had prior anti-PD-1, anti-PD-L1 or anti-CTLA-4 therapy, and more than 35% of the dose-escalation patients had been treated with checkpoint inhibitors. Intravenous ivuxolimab was administered to patients every 2 weeks at six dose levels: 0.01, 0.1, 0.3, 1.5, 3 and 10 mg/kg. A male proportion of nearly 85% and a mean age of 60 years, ranging from about 20 to 80, were recorded for the dose-escalation cohort. The paper describes the monotherapy dose-escalation part (N of about 55 patients) of the phase I trial of ivuxolimab. The purpose of peripheral TCRbeta sequencing was to test whether ivuxolimab changed TCR sequence diversity and led to clonal T-cell expansion. Partial responses were achieved by three dose-escalation patients, of whom one had hepatocellular carcinoma and two had cutaneous melanoma.

Paper-wide results and their limitations: After ivuxolimab, expanded clones were on average more numerous among CD8+ T cells than among CD4+ T cells. Low levels of normalized T-cell clonal expansion were also seen in some patients who did not respond. Which antigens the clonally expanded peripheral T cells were specific for was not determined. In the 0.1-3.0 mg/kg groups, partial responders had among the lowest normalized peripheral clonal expansion, particularly in CD8+ T cells. Clonal expansion of both CD4+ and CD8+ blood T cells was observed from baseline to week 6 at doses 0.1 to 3.0 mg/kg.

Patients with autoimmune disease history or receiving systemic immunosuppression were excluded from the trial. Peripheral blood for TCR sequencing was collected from all dose cohorts at baseline, on cycle 4 day 1, and on cycle 7 day 1. The samples were drawn from a first-in-human, open-label, multicenter phase I dose-escalation trial of ivuxolimab. Adults with locally advanced or metastatic head and neck squamous cell, hepatocellular, melanoma or renal cell carcinoma were enrolled in the trial. CD4+ and CD8+ T cells were sorted separately from peripheral blood before TCR sequencing. This clone was detected a few times. No antigen is known for it. Base qualities are not provided; no much larger clone lies one nucleotide away. Genomic DNA was extracted from sorted cells for sequencing of the TCRbeta CDR3 region. TCRbeta CDR3 regions were sequenced using the immunoSEQ Assay. This is the immuneACCESS table as TCRdb keeps it, with only in-frame sequences that have V and J called. A part of the clones is gone; compared with another copy, unresolved V genes explain less than half, and the rest is unexplained. The sample data list approximately 52,000 clones, and 83% of these were observed just once. The ten largest clones capture 1.2% of the sample.

The CDR3 goes from the cysteine to the phenylalanine over 15 residues. Of the read, only the CDR3 DNA is kept; its 45 bases are in frame from base 1. From the germline V gene (reference sequence), CDR1 is PRHDT and CDR2 is FYEKMQ. Relative to germline, V is 5 bases shorter and J is 5 bases shorter, with 15 bases between their ends. This receptor chain uses TRBV13 and TRBJ1-4; TRBD1 might be the D gene, on 5 matching bases. The input for sequencing was CD4+ or CD8+ T cells sorted from blood, taken in a trial of the OX40 agonist ivuxolimab. This clonotype originated in an adult with an advanced solid tumor such as melanoma, head and neck, liver or kidney cancer. The DNA sequence is TGTGCCAGCAGCCGATGGAGGGGCGAGAATGAAAAACTGTTTTTT. Its coded protein is CASSRWRGENEKLFF.